In this sample, the clone carrying this T cell receptor beta chain turned up a few times. What it binds is unknown. The data stem from a study of radiotherapy plus CTLA-4 blockade in lung cancer. Study context: Around 18% of enrolled patients responded objectively, and about 31% had disease control. Overall study findings and caveats: TCR clones originating in tumors grew in number in blood after radiotherapy plus ipilimumab.

People whose metastatic non-small-cell lung cancer was chemo-refractory got focal radiation along with CTLA-4 blockade by ipilimumab. The method was immunoSEQ multiplex PCR; TCRdb's version includes in-frame clones alone and lacks a portion of them. The sample contains 75,000 or so clones, around 82% of which appear only once. Trimming cost V 0 bases and J 3 bases, with 9 bases left between them. The V gene's germline CDR1 is MGHRA and CDR2 YSYEKL. This CDR3 is built from 15 residues. The TCR originated in a human donor with non-small cell lung cancer who had a complete response to radiotherapy plus ipilimumab. The sequencing here drew on peripheral blood, taken from a patient treated with radiotherapy plus ipilimumab. The chain recombines TRBV4-1 with TRBJ1-5; D call uncertain. In DNA form, the CDR3 reads TGCGCCAGCAGCCAAGAAAGAGCCGCCAATCAGCCCCAGCATTTT. This codes for CASSQERAANQPQHF.